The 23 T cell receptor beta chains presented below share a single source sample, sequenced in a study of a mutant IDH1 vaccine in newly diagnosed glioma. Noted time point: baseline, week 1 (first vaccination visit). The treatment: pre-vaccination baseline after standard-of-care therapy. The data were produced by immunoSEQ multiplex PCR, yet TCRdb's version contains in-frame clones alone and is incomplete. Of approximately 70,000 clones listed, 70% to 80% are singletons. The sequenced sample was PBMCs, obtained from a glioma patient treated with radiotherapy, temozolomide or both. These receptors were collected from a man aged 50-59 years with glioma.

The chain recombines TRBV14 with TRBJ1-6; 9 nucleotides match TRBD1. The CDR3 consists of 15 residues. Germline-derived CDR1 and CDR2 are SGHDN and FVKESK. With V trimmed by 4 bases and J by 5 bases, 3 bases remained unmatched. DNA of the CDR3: TGTGCCAGCAGCCCTGGGACAGGGAATAATTCACCCCTCCACTTT. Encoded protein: CASSPGTGNNSPLHF. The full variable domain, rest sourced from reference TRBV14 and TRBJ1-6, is EAGVTQFPSHSVIEKGQTVTLRCDPISGHDNLYWYRRVMGKEIKFLLHFVKESKQDESGMPNNRFLAERTGGTYSTLKVQPAELEDSGVYFCASSPGTGNNSPLHFGNGTRLTVT.

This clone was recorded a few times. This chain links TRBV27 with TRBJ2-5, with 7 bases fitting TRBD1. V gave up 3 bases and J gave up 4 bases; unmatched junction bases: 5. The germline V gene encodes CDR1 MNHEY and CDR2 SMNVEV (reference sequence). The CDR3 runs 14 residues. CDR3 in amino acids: CASSLGTDLETQYF. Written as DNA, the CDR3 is TGTGCCAGCAGTTTGGGGACAGATTTAGAGACCCAGTACTTC.

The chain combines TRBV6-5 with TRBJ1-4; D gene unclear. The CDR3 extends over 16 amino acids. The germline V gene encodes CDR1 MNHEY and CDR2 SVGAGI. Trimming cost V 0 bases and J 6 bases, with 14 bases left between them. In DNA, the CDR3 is TGTGCCAGCAGTTACTCGAGAGGGCCAGTATATGAAAAACTGTTTTTT. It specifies CASSYSRGPVYEKLFF.

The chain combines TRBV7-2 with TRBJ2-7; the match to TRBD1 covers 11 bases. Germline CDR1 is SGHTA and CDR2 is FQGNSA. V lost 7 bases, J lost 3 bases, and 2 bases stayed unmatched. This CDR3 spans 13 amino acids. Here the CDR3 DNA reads TGTGCCAGCAAGGGACAGGGGGGCTACGAGCAGTACTTC. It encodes CASKGQGGYEQYF. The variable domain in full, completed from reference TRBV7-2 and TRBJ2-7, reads GAGVSQSPSNKVTEKGKDVELRCDPISGHTALYWYRQSLGQGLEFLIYFQGNSAPDKSGLPSDRFSAERTGGSVSTLTIQRTQQEDSAVYLCASKGQGGYEQYFGPGTRLTVT.

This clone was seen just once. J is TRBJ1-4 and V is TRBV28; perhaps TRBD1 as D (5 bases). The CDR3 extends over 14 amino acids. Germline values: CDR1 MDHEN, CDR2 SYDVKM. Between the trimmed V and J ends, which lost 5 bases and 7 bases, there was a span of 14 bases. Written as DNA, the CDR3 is TGTGCCAGCAGTGGCAGGGAAACCGGTGAAAAACTGTTTTTT. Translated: CASSGRETGEKLFF.

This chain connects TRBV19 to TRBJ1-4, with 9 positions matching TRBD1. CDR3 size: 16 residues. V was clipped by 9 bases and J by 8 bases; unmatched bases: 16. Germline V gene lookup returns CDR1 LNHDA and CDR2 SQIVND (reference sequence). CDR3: CASHTQPGQGVEKLFF. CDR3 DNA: TGTGCCAGCCACACCCAACCGGGACAGGGTGTAGAAAAACTGTTTTTT.

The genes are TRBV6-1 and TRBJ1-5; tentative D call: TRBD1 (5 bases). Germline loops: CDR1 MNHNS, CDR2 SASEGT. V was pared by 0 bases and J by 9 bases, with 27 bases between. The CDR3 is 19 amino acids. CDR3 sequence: CASSEASGGVMGPVGPQHF. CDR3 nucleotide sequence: TGTGCCAGCAGTGAAGCGTCGGGCGGGGTAATGGGACCCGTAGGGCCCCAGCATTTT.

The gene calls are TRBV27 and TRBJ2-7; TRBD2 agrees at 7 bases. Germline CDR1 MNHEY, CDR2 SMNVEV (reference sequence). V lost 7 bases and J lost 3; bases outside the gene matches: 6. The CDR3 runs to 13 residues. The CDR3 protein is CASNPGGHYEQYF. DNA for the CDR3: TGTGCCAGCAACCCGGGAGGCCACTACGAGCAGTACTTC.

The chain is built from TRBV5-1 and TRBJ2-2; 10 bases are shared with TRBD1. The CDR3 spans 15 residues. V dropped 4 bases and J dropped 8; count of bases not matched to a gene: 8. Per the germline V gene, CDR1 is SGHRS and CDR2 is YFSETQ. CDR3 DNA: TGCGCCAGCAGCATCCGGGACAGGGGTCGAGGGGAGCTGTTTTTT. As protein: CASSIRDRGRGELFF.

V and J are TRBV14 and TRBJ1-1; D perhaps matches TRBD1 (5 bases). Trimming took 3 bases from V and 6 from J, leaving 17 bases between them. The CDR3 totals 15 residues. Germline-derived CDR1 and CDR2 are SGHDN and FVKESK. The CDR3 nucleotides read TGTGCCAGCAGCCACCCCGGGACTAGGTCACCTGAAGCTTTCTTT. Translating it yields CASSHPGTRSPEAFF.

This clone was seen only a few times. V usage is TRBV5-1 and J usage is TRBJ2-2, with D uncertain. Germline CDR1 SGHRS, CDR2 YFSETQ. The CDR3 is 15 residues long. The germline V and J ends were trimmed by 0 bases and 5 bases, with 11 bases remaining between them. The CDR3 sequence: CASSLEAVRTGELFF. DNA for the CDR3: TGCGCCAGCAGCTTGGAGGCCGTTAGGACCGGGGAGCTGTTTTTT.

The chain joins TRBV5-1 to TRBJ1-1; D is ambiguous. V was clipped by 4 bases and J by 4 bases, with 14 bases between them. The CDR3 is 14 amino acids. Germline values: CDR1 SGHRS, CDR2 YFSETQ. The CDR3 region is CASSPGRVVTEAFF. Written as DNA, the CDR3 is TGCGCCAGCAGCCCTGGGCGGGTAGTCACTGAAGCTTTCTTT.

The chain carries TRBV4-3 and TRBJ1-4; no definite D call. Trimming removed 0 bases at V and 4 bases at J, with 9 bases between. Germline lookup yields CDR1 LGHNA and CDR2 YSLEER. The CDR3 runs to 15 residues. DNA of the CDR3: TGCGCCAGCAGCCAAGACCGGGCTAATAATGAAAAACTGTTTTTT. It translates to CASSQDRANNEKLFF.

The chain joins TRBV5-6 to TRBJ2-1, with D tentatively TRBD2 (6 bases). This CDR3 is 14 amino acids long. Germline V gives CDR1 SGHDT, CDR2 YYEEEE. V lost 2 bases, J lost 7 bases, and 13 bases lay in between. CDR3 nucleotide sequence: TGTGCCAGCAGCTTTTCGGGGACTGGGAATGAGCAGTTCTTC. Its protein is CASSFSGTGNEQFF.

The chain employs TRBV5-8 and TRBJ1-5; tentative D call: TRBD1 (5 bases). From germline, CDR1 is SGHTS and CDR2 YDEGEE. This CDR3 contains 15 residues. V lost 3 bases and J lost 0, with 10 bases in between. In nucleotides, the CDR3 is TGTGCCAGCAGCTGGGGGGTTTATAGCAATCAGCCCCAGCATTTT. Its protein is CASSWGVYSNQPQHF. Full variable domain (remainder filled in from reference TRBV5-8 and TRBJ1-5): EAGVTQSPTHLIKTRGQQATLRCSPISGHTSVYWYQQALGLGLQFLLWYDEGEERNRGNFPPRFSGRQFPNYSSELNVNALELEDSALYLCASSWGVYSNQPQHFGDGTRLSIL.

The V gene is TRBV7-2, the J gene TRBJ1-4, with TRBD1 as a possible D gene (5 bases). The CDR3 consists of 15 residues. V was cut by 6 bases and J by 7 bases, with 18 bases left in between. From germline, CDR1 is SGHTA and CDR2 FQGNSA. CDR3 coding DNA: TGTGCCAGCAGACCGGCGGGAGGGGCAAGTGAAAAACTGTTTTTT. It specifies CASRPAGGASEKLFF.

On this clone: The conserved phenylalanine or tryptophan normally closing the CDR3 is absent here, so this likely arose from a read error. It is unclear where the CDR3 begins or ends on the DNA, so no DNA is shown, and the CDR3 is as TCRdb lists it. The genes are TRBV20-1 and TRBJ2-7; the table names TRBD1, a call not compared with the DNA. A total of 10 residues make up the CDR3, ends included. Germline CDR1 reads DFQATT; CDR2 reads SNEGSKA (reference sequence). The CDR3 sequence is CSARVRTGRS.

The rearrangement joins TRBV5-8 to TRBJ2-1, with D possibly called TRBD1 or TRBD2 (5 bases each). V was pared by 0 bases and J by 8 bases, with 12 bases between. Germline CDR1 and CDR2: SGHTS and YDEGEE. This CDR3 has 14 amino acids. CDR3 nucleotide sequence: TGTGCCAGCAGCTTGGAGGCAGGGCGGGATGAGCAGTTCTTC. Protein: CASSLEAGRDEQFF.

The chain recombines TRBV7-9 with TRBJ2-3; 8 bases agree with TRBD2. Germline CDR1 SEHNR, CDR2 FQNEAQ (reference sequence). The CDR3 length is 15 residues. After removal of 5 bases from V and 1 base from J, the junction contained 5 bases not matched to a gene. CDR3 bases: TGTGCCAGCAGCCTGCTAGCGGGTCGCACAGATACGCAGTATTTT. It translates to CASSLLAGRTDTQYF.

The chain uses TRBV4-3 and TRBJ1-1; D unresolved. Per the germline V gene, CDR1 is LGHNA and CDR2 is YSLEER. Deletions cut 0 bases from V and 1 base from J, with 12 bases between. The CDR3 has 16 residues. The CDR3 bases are TGCGCCAGCAGCCAAGATCGATTCCGGGCGAACACTGAAGCTTTCTTT. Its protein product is CASSQDRFRANTEAFF.

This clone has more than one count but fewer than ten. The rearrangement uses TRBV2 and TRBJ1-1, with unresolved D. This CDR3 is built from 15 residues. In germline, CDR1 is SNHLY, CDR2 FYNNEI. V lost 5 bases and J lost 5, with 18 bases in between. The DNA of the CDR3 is TGTGCCAGCAGTCCCGGGTCCGGCTCGGGGACTGAAGCTTTCTTT. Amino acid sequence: CASSPGSGSGTEAFF.

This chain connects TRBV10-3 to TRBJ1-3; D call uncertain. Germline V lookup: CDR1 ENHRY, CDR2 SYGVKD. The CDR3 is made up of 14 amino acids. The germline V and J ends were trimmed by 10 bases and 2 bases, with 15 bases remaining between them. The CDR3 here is CATSPTEAGNTIYF. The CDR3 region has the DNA TGTGCCACCAGCCCAACGGAGGCTGGAAACACCATATATTTT.

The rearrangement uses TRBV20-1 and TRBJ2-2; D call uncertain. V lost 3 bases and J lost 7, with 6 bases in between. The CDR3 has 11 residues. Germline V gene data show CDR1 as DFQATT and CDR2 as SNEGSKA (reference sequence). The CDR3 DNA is TGCAGTGCTAGCCTTTTCGGGGAGCTGTTTTTT. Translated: CSASLFGELFF.